This TCR beta chain was recovered during a study of OX40 agonist ivuxolimab in advanced cancers. Study at large: Mean age approximately 59 years, range roughly 20 to 85; just over 80% male.

Germline CDR1 and CDR2: LNHDA and SQIVND (reference sequence). The CDR3 loop spans 15 amino acids. V was shortened by 2 bases and J by 1 base, with 10 bases between the two germline ends. In regard to this clone: Its antigen is not known.

Study-wide findings and caveats: In the expanded peripheral T cells, antigen specificity was never determined. Within 6 weeks, CD4+ and CD8+ blood T cells expanded clonally at 0.1 to 3.0 mg/kg. Part of the nonresponder group also had normalized T-cell clonal expansion that was low.

Repertoires were generated with immunoSEQ multiplex PCR, while TCRdb's copy carries only in-frame clones and drops some. The table has approximately 40,000 clones, 65% to 90% seen once. Sequencing was performed on CD4+ or CD8+ T cells sorted from blood, taken in a trial of the OX40 agonist ivuxolimab. This receptor was taken from an adult with an advanced solid tumor such as melanoma, head and neck, liver or kidney cancer. V and J are TRBV19 and TRBJ2-3, with TRBD2 as a possible D gene (6 bases). The DNA for the CDR3 is TGTGCCAGTAGTATAAGCGGGCCTGGCACAGATACGCAGTATTTT. This sequence encodes CASSISGPGTDTQYF.